The next 21 T cell receptor beta chains were all read from a single sample in a study of blood T cell repertoires in COVID-19. Profiled with immunoSEQ multiplex PCR; TCRdb holds only in-frame clones, not every one. The profile shows about 250,000 clones, approximately 86% of them singletons. The specimen sequenced was PBMCs or T cells enriched from blood (not recorded which). All receptors come from a woman aged 25 to 45 with acute COVID-19.

This chain uses TRBV9 with TRBJ2-3, with D perhaps TRBD1 (6 bases). V dropped 2 bases and J dropped 2 bases, with 12 bases sitting between them. Looked up from germline, CDR1 is SGDLS and CDR2 is YYNGEE. The CDR3 has 15 amino acids. DNA of the CDR3: TGTGCCAGCAGCGTTTTGGGGGCCCCCACAGATACGCAGTATTTT. It yields the protein CASSVLGAPTDTQYF. Filled out from reference TRBV9 and TRBJ2-3, the complete variable domain reads DSGVTQTPKHLITATGQRVTLRCSPRSGDLSVYWYQQSLDQGLQFLIQYYNGEERAKGNILERFSAQQFPDLHSELNLSSLELGDSALYFCASSVLGAPTDTQYFGPGTRLTVL.

This rearrangement joins TRBV3-1 (or the pseudogene TRBV3-2) to TRBJ2-5, with 9 bases lining up with TRBD2. This CDR3 region has 16 residues. Per the germline V gene, CDR1 is LGHDT and CDR2 is YNNKEL (reference sequence). The junction had 10 bases not matched to a gene; V was cut back by 3 bases and J by 5 bases. CDR3 nucleotides: TGTGCCAGCAGCCAGCGACTAGCGGCATCGCGGGAGACCCAGTACTTC. It specifies CASSQRLAASRETQYF.

This chain joins TRBV21-1 and TRBJ2-1; the DNA was not compared with TRBD2, the D call given in the table. TRBV21-1 is an annotated pseudogene. The CDR3 has 16 amino acids. CDR3 loop: CASSKGGREGTNEQFF. CDR3 sequence (DNA): TGTGCCAGCAGCAAAGGAGGGCGGGAGGGGACGAATGAGCAGTTCTTC.

This chain links TRBV30 with TRBJ2-7, with TRBD2 matching over 10 bases. Germline CDR1 and CDR2: GTSNPN and SVGIG (reference sequence). Losses at the gene ends were 1 base for V and 4 bases for J; bases not matched to a gene: 10. This CDR3 region has 16 residues. CDR3 in DNA: TGTGCCTGGAGTGAAGTAGGTCTAGCGGGAGAATACGAGCAGTACTTC. This translates into CAWSEVGLAGEYEQYF.

V is TRBV7-2 and J is TRBJ2-1; a weak D match, TRBD1 (5 bases). Per germline, CDR1 SGHTA and CDR2 FQGNSA. The CDR3 consists of 13 residues. Trimming took off 3 bases at V and 6 bases at J, with 9 bases between the two ends. CDR3: CASSFQGPNEQFF. The CDR3 DNA is TGTGCCAGCAGCTTTCAGGGCCCCAATGAGCAGTTCTTC. The full variable domain, in which reference TRBV7-2 and TRBJ2-1 provide the parts outside the CDR3, is GAGVSQSPSNKVTEKGKDVELRCDPISGHTALYWYRQSLGQGLEFLIYFQGNSAPDKSGLPSDRFSAERTGGSVSTLTIQRTQQEDSAVYLCASSFQGPNEQFFGPGTRLTVL.

The chain combines TRBV3-1 (or the pseudogene TRBV3-2) with TRBJ1-4, with 7 bases identical to TRBD1. CDR1 and CDR2 from the germline V gene are LGHDT and YNNKEL (reference sequence). This CDR3 has 13 amino acids. Trimming at V came to 6 bases and at J to 7 bases, leaving 5 bases not matched to a gene. The CDR3 sequence is CASSRQGGEKLFF. The CDR3 DNA reads TGTGCCAGCAGTCGTCAGGGGGGTGAAAAACTGTTTTTT.

The gene calls are TRBV28 and TRBJ1-2; 8 bases map to TRBD1. J lost 2 bases, V lost 5 bases, and 16 bases had no gene match. Germline V gene data show CDR1 as MDHEN and CDR2 as SYDVKM. The CDR3 is 18 residues long. The CDR3 sequence: CASSPIGQGVRGNYGYTF. For the CDR3, the DNA is TGTGCCAGCAGTCCGATTGGACAGGGTGTACGAGGCAACTATGGCTACACCTTC.

In DNA, the CDR3 is TGTGCCAGCAGCGCCACTCTTGTTAATGAAGCTTTCTTT. Its translation is CASSATLVNEAFF. The chain couples TRBV12-3 or TRBV12-4 to TRBJ1-1; D not certain. V was pared by 6 bases and J by 7 bases, with 15 bases between. There are 13 residues in the CDR3.

The chain joins TRBV6-8 to TRBJ1-2; D uncertain. This CDR3 region has 14 residues. Germline-derived CDR1 and CDR2 are MNHGY and SAAAGT. V was pared by 4 bases and J by 0 bases, with 9 bases between. The CDR3: CASSSGLANYGYTF. CDR3 nucleotides: TGTGCCAGCAGTTCAGGATTAGCTAACTATGGCTACACCTTC.

This chain connects TRBV7-2 to TRBJ2-7, with TRBD2 identical over 9 bases. This CDR3 is built from 14 residues. CDR1 is SGHTA and CDR2 is FQGNSA in the germline V gene. Trimming at V came to 5 bases and at J to 5 bases, leaving 7 bases not matched to a gene. The CDR3 DNA reads as TGTGCCAGCAGCGTTAGCGGGAGTTCCCACGAGCAGTACTTC. Amino acid sequence: CASSVSGSSHEQYF.

The CDR3 DNA reads TGTGCCAGCTCACCAAATAGCGGGTACTACAATGAGCAGTTCTTC. Protein sequence: CASSPNSGYYNEQFF. The rearrangement uses TRBV18 and TRBJ2-1; 7 nucleotides agree with TRBD2. Germline CDR1 is KGHSH and CDR2 is LQKENI. Trimming took 2 bases from V and 3 from J; bases not matched to a gene: 4. The CDR3 consists of 15 residues.

This chain uses TRBV30 with TRBJ2-7; possible D gene TRBD1, 6 bases. The germline gives CDR1 GTSNPN, CDR2 SVGIG (reference sequence). The CDR3 sequence is 17 residues long. Trimming took off 0 bases at V and 0 bases at J, with 18 bases between the two ends. In DNA, the CDR3 is TGTGCCTGGAGTGTAAGGCGGTCGGGGACACGCTCCTACGAGCAGTACTTC. This translates into CAWSVRRSGTRSYEQYF.

This clone was picked up a small number of times. The chain recombines TRBV5-6 with TRBJ2-3; 9 positions agree with TRBD2. Looked up from germline, CDR1 is SGHDT and CDR2 is YYEEEE. V shed 4 bases and J 2 bases; nucleotides not matched to a gene: 11. The CDR3 has 17 residues. The CDR3 spells CASSQGALAGNTDTQYF. The CDR3 DNA reads TGTGCCAGCAGCCAGGGAGCGCTAGCGGGAAACACAGATACGCAGTATTTT.

This clone was counted only a few times. The J gene is TRBJ1-5, the V gene TRBV10-2; D possibly corresponds to TRBD1 (5 bases). Germline CDR1 is WSHSY and CDR2 is SAAADI. This CDR3 is built from 13 residues. With 6 bases removed from V and 6 bases from J, the gap between germline ends came to 12 bases. CDR3 amino acids: CASRQGSSQPQHF. The CDR3 DNA follows: TGCGCCAGCAGGCAGGGATCAAGTCAGCCCCAGCATTTT.

This chain connects TRBV9 to TRBJ2-1; the match to TRBD2 covers 7 bases. The CDR3 runs to 15 residues. V was clipped by 4 bases and J by 6 bases; unmatched bases: 10. CDR1 and CDR2 (germline): SGDLS, YYNGEE. This CDR3 is CASSTRGGEGNEQFF. For the CDR3, the DNA is TGTGCCAGCAGCACCCGGGGAGGGGAAGGCAATGAGCAGTTCTTC. Full variable domain (missing parts from reference TRBV9 and TRBJ2-1): DSGVTQTPKHLITATGQRVTLRCSPRSGDLSVYWYQQSLDQGLQFLIQYYNGEERAKGNILERFSAQQFPDLHSELNLSSLELGDSALYFCASSTRGGEGNEQFFGPGTRLTVL.

This clone was detected a few times. The chain recombines TRBV6-6 with TRBJ1-1; D is undetermined. This CDR3 has 12 amino acids. With 4 bases removed from V and 5 bases from J, the gap between germline ends came to 8 bases. Germline CDR1 MNHNY, CDR2 SVGAGI (reference sequence). CDR3: CASSFPGTEAFF. CDR3 coding DNA: TGTGCCAGCAGTTTTCCGGGGACTGAAGCTTTCTTT.

V and J are TRBV4-1 and TRBJ1-2; unclear D gene. The CDR3 consists of 16 residues. Trimming shortened V by 2 bases and J by 6 bases, and 19 bases separated the two germline ends. Germline V gene sequence: CDR1 MGHRA, CDR2 YSYEKL. The CDR3 nucleotides are TGCGCCAGCAGCCAACCCGACGGAGGGAAGCCGGATGGCTACACCTTC. Encoded protein: CASSQPDGGKPDGYTF.

The rearrangement joins TRBV20-1 to TRBJ1-2; D ambiguous. The CDR3 spans 11 residues. V was clipped by 3 bases and J by 5 bases, with 7 bases between them. The germline CDR1 and CDR2 sequences are DFQATT and SNEGSKA (reference sequence). The DNA for the CDR3 is TGCAGTGCTAGCGTAGTGTATGGCTACACCTTC. This gives the protein CSASVVYGYTF.

The V call is TRBV19, the J call TRBJ2-3, with 7 bases that match TRBD2. Losses at the gene ends were 1 base for V and 5 bases for J; bases not matched to a gene: 3. Germline CDR1 reads LNHDA; CDR2 reads SQIVND (reference sequence). This CDR3 region has 14 residues. CDR3 nucleotide sequence: TGTGCCAGTAGTATAGGAACTAGCGTAGATACGCAGTATTTT. Protein product: CASSIGTSVDTQYF.

The rearrangement links TRBV15 to TRBJ1-5, with D possibly TRBD1 on 5 matching bases. CDR3 length: 15 amino acids. Germline assignment: CDR1 LNHNV and CDR2 YYDKDF (reference sequence). V lost 5 bases and J lost 4, with 15 bases in between. CDR3 residues: CATSPRRGRNQPQHF. The DNA for the CDR3 is TGTGCCACCAGCCCCCGGAGGGGCAGAAATCAGCCCCAGCATTTT.

The V call is TRBV1, the J call TRBJ2-5; no check of the table's D call, TRBD2, against the DNA was made. TRBV1 is noted as a pseudogene. The CDR3 consists of 11 residues. The DNA for the CDR3 is TGCACCAGCAGCCCCCCGGGGACCCAGTACTTC. This gives the protein CTSSPPGTQYF.